These T cell receptor beta chains were read from a single sample in a study of chemoradiotherapy in HPV16-positive cancers. The assay was immunoSEQ multiplex PCR, and TCRdb's table has in-frame clones only and misses some. The data contain over 30,000 clones, around 80% of them singletons. The input for sequencing was blood, taken from a patient who underwent chemoradiotherapy. Receptor source: a human donor with HPV-associated anogenital cancer. CDR3s include the opening cysteine and the closing phenylalanine or tryptophan. The D gene is left open where the match is weak. Expanded clones get a size class; other rows say once, few or many, or leave the size out.

TRBV20-1,-,TRBJ1-2,-,CSTGAGYGYTF,TGCAGTACTGGGGCGGGCTATGGCTACACCTTC
TRBV5-1,-,TRBJ2-3,-,CASSWDADTQYF,TGCGCCAGCAGCTGGGATGCAGATACGCAGTATTTT
TRBV2,-,TRBJ1-1,-,CASRVRGEGTEAFF,TGTGCCAGCAGGGTCAGGGGAGAAGGCACTGAAGCTTTCTTT
TRBV4-3,-,TRBJ1-2,once,CASSQDPYGNPNYGYTF,TGCGCCAGCAGCCAAGATCCATACGGAAACCCTAACTATGGCTACACCTTC
TRBV2,-,TRBJ1-5,-,CASSLGGAGNQPQHF,TGTGCCAGCAGCCTCGGGGGGGCGGGCAATCAGCCCCAGCATTTT
TRBV5-6,-,TRBJ1-1,-,CASSLGGHIMNTEAFF,TGTGCCAGCAGCTTGGGGGGACACATTATGAACACTGAAGCTTTCTTT
TRBV19,-,TRBJ1-1,-,CASRSGGNTEAFF,TGTGCCAGTAGGTCTGGTGGGAACACTGAAGCTTTCTTT
TRBV4-3,-,TRBJ2-3,-,CASSQGLVLDTQYF,TGCGCCAGCAGCCAAGGACTAGTTCTAGATACGCAGTATTTT
TRBV28,-,TRBJ2-7,-,CASSRAGAKQYF,TGTGCCAGCAGTAGGGCGGGGGCTAAGCAGTACTTC
TRBV5-1,-,TRBJ2-6,-,CASSSPGPTSGANVLTF,TGCGCCAGCAGCTCTCCGGGACCCACTTCTGGGGCCAACGTCCTGACTTTC
TRBV2,-,TRBJ1-2,-,CASSERTGNLGYTF,TGTGCCAGCAGTGAACGTACAGGAAACCTAGGCTACACCTTC
TRBV10-3,TRBD1,TRBJ2-7,once,CAIRVDRGGGEQYF,TGTGCCATCAGGGTAGACAGGGGAGGTGGCGAGCAGTACTTC
TRBV15,-,TRBJ1-2,few,CATSSRSSYRGYTF,TGTGCCACCAGCAGCCGGTCCTCCTATCGCGGCTACACCTTC
TRBV5-5,-,TRBJ1-6,few,CASSLALSSYNSPLHF,TGTGCCAGCAGCTTGGCTCTGAGCTCCTATAATTCACCCCTCCACTTT
TRBV5-1,-,TRBJ1-2,few,CASSLDWGRIYGYTF,TGCGCCAGCAGCTTGGATTGGGGCCGAATCTATGGCTACACCTTC
TRBV28,-,TRBJ1-1,few,CASTPSMNTEAFF,TGTGCCAGCACCCCTTCCATGAACACTGAAGCTTTCTTT
TRBV10-3,TRBD1,TRBJ2-3,-,CAISDTGATDTQYF,TGTGCCATCAGTGACACAGGGGCCACAGATACGCAGTATTTT
TRBV4-1,-,TRBJ1-6,-,CASSQVTPRINTGWKPLHF,TGCGCCAGCAGCCAAGTAACCCCGCGGATAAATACGGGATGGAAACCCCTCCACTTT
TRBV5-1,-,TRBJ2-6,-,CASSWRQRRGSGANVLTF,TGCGCCAGCAGCTGGCGACAGAGAAGGGGCTCTGGGGCCAACGTCCTGACTTTC
TRBV9,-,TRBJ2-5,-,CASSVVGLGGQETQYF,TGTGCCAGCAGCGTAGTCGGCCTTGGAGGGCAAGAGACCCAGTACTTC
TRBV2,TRBD1,TRBJ2-7,-,CASSEFQGAYEQYF,TGTGCCAGCAGTGAGTTTCAGGGGGCCTACGAGCAGTACTTC
TRBV7-6,TRBD1,TRBJ1-6,-,CASSLGGTGDSPLHF,TGTGCCAGCAGCTTGGGGGGGACAGGGGATTCACCCCTCCACTTT
TRBV6-6,-,TRBJ2-7,-,CASSSDVYEQYF,TGTGCCAGCAGCTCCGACGTCTACGAGCAGTACTTC
TRBV2,-,TRBJ2-7,-,CASEDYEQYF,TGTGCCAGCGAGGACTACGAGCAGTACTTC
TRBV5-1,-,TRBJ1-1,-,CASSRRAGSMNTEAFF,TGCGCCAGCAGCCGCAGGGCAGGTTCTATGAACACTGAAGCTTTCTTT
TRBV7-2,-,TRBJ1-4,-,CASSLEGQLFF,TGTGCCAGCAGCTTGGAGGGACAACTGTTTTTT